Listed here are 5 T cell receptor beta chains from one sample, sequenced in a study of cytomegalovirus exposure and HLA in healthy donors. PCR involved 60 Vbeta and 13 Jbeta primers. TCRdb's table, derived via immunoSEQ multiplex PCR, lists solely in-frame clones and lacks some. The sample carries some 110,000 clones, around 77% recorded once. The sequenced material came from PBMCs. Source of these receptors: a middle-aged woman in good health and CMV-seropositive.

J is TRBJ1-5 and V is TRBV5-4; possibly TRBD1 for D (5 bases). The CDR3 is 15 amino acids. CDR1 is SGHNT and CDR2 is YYREEE in the germline V gene (reference sequence). The V end lost 4 bases, the J end lost 4 bases, and 15 bases lay between the germline ends. In DNA form, the CDR3 reads TGTGCCAGCAGCCCCCGGGGAGGGGATAATCAGCCCCAGCATTTT. Translated: CASSPRGGDNQPQHF.

This chain uses TRBV6-5 with TRBJ1-1; D is uncertain. V was cut by 6 bases and J by 2 bases, with 16 bases left in between. The CDR3 sequence is 15 residues long. CDR1 and CDR2 from the germline V gene are MNHEY and SVGAGI. The chain's CDR3 is CASRLLQMINTEAFF. The CDR3 nucleotides are TGTGCCAGCAGACTGCTACAGATGATTAACACTGAAGCTTTCTTT.

V and J are TRBV18 and TRBJ2-3; a weak D match, TRBD1 (5 bases). V lost 2 bases and J lost 1, with 10 bases in between. Germline CDR1 KGHSH, CDR2 LQKENI. The CDR3 has 15 residues. The CDR3 coding sequence is TGTGCCAGCTCACCAGGGGCATGGGGCACAGATACGCAGTATTTT. It is translated as CASSPGAWGTDTQYF. The full variable domain, its missing parts supplied by reference TRBV18 and TRBJ2-3, is NAGVMQNPRHLVRRRGQEARLRCSPMKGHSHVYWYRQLPEEGLKFMVYLQKENIIDESGMPKERFSAEFPKEGPSILRIQQVVRGDSAAYFCASSPGAWGTDTQYFGPGTRLTVL.

This chain links TRBV4-2 with TRBJ1-1; unclear D gene. Trimming took 1 base from V and 7 from J, leaving 7 bases between them. The CDR3 is 12 amino acids. Germline lookup yields CDR1 LGHNA and CDR2 YNFKEQ. The CDR3 DNA reads TGTGCCAGCAGCCAAGTAACCGGTGAAGCTTTCTTT. Translated: CASSQVTGEAFF.

V usage is TRBV5-4 and J usage is TRBJ2-1; 7 bases are shared with TRBD2. Germline V gene sequence: CDR1 SGHNT, CDR2 YYREEE (reference sequence). Germline trimming cut 3 bases from V and 5 bases from J; bases unmatched to any gene: 8. The CDR3 totals 15 residues. The DNA of the CDR3 is TGTGCCAGCAGCTCAGCGGGACCTCGGGACAATGAGCAGTTCTTC. Residues: CASSSAGPRDNEQFF.